The 12 T cell receptor beta chains in this list originate from one sample, sequenced in a study of T cells in narcolepsy. Repertoires were generated with immunoSEQ multiplex PCR, while TCRdb's copy carries only in-frame clones and drops some. The table records about 30,000 clones, around 81% of them present only once. Material for sequencing was CD45RA- memory CD4+ T cells from PBMCs. These receptors were obtained from a human donor with narcolepsy.

The chain recombines TRBV7-9 with TRBJ1-4; TRBD1 agrees at 7 bases. The germline V gene has CDR1 SEHNR and CDR2 FQNEAQ (reference sequence). The V and J ends lost 5 bases and 7 bases, in that order; junction bases with no gene match: 1. There are 12 residues in the CDR3. CDR3 in DNA: TGTGCCAGCAGCCAGGGGGGTGAAAAACTGTTTTTT. This sequence encodes CASSQGGEKLFF.

The V call is TRBV7-6, the J call TRBJ2-1, with 9 bases identical to TRBD2. V gave up 0 bases and J gave up 9 bases; unmatched junction bases: 6. CDR3 length: 15 amino acids. The V gene's germline CDR1 is SGHVS and CDR2 FNYEAQ. CDR3 protein: CASSLAAGGPFEQFF. The DNA of the CDR3 is TGTGCCAGCAGCTTAGCGGCGGGGGGGCCCTTTGAGCAGTTCTTC.

The sample holds one count of this clone. The chain joins TRBV7-2 to TRBJ1-4; D gene unclear. V was cut by 2 bases and J by 4 bases, with 5 bases left in between. In germline, CDR1 is SGHTA, CDR2 FQGNSA. The CDR3 runs to 13 residues. DNA for the CDR3: TGTGCCAGCAGCTTAACCCGTAATGAAAAACTGTTTTTT. Its protein product is CASSLTRNEKLFF.

The genes are TRBV15 and TRBJ1-5; possible D gene TRBD1, 5 bases. Germline CDR1 LNHNV, CDR2 YYDKDF (reference sequence). This CDR3 contains 19 residues. V lost 0 bases and J lost 1, with 19 bases in between. The CDR3 protein is CATSRDFGTLQRSNQPQHF. CDR3 nucleotide sequence: TGTGCCACCAGCAGAGATTTTGGGACCTTGCAGAGAAGCAATCAGCCCCAGCATTTT.

V gene TRBV6-1 combines with J gene TRBJ2-5; tentative D call: TRBD2 (6 bases). V gave up 1 base and J gave up 6 bases, with 12 bases separating them. This CDR3 region has 14 residues. Germline loops: CDR1 MNHNS, CDR2 SASEGT. Here the CDR3 reads CASSEDGGWKTQYF. CDR3 in DNA: TGTGCCAGCAGTGAAGACGGAGGGTGGAAGACCCAGTACTTC.

The V and J genes are TRBV11-3 and TRBJ2-4; D could derive from TRBD1 or TRBD2 (5 bases each). Germline V CDR1 and CDR2: SGHNT, YENEEA. V lost 3 bases, J lost 8 bases, and 11 bases lay in between. This CDR3 has 13 residues. The CDR3 spells CASSLGPLDIQYF. In nucleotides, the CDR3 is TGTGCCAGCAGCTTGGGACCTTTGGACATTCAGTACTTC.

The chain carries TRBV14 and TRBJ1-1, with D uncertain. CDR1 and CDR2 from the germline V gene are SGHDN and FVKESK. Trimming shortened V by 1 base and J by 9 bases, and 12 bases separated the two germline ends. The CDR3 is 13 residues long. CDR3 residues: CASSQALAEKAFF. CDR3 in DNA: TGTGCCAGCAGCCAAGCTTTGGCAGAGAAAGCTTTCTTT.

The chain has TRBV5-1 and TRBJ1-5, with 8 bases fitting TRBD1. Trimming removed 0 bases from V and 9 bases from J; junction bases left unmatched: 2. CDR3 length: 13 residues. CDR1 is SGHRS and CDR2 is YFSETQ in the germline V gene. Here the CDR3 DNA reads TGCGCCAGCAGCTTGGTACAGGGGGGGCCCCAGCATTTT. Its translation: CASSLVQGGPQHF.

This clone was detected only once. J is TRBJ2-2 and V is TRBV7-2, with TRBD2 matching over 8 bases. CDR1 and CDR2 from the germline V gene are SGHTA and FQGNSA. This CDR3 has 17 amino acids. The V and J ends lost 2 bases and 3 bases, in that order; junction bases with no gene match: 8. The CDR3: CASSLLAAGAYTGELFF. CDR3 nucleotides: TGTGCCAGCAGCTTACTCGCAGCGGGGGCCTACACCGGGGAGCTGTTTTTT.

The chain combines TRBV28 with TRBJ1-3; 7 bases line up with TRBD1. V lost 7 bases to trimming and J lost 2 bases; unmatched junction nucleotides: 5. CDR1 MDHEN and CDR2 SYDVKM come from the germline V gene. The CDR3 sequence is 14 residues long. The CDR3 nucleotides are TGTGCCAGCACCCCGGGACAGACTGGAAACACCATATATTTT. Its protein product is CASTPGQTGNTIYF.

The V gene is TRBV15, the J gene TRBJ2-5, with 7 bases that match TRBD2. The CDR3 totals 15 residues. V was clipped by 3 bases and J by 5 bases; unmatched bases: 9. Germline-derived CDR1 and CDR2 are LNHNV and YYDKDF (reference sequence). This CDR3 reads CATSSAGLGRETQYF. The CDR3 DNA follows: TGTGCCACCAGCAGCGCCGGACTAGGCCGGGAGACCCAGTACTTC.

This chain joins TRBV14 and TRBJ1-4; D is undetermined. V lost 4 bases and J lost 5, with 8 bases in between. Germline V gives CDR1 SGHDN, CDR2 FVKESK. This CDR3 is built from 13 residues. The CDR3 sequence is CASSLARNEKLFF. The CDR3 nucleotides read TGTGCCAGCAGCCTAGCAAGGAATGAAAAACTGTTTTTT.